This passage covers 18 T cell receptor beta chains from one sample sequenced in a study of cytomegalovirus exposure and HLA in healthy donors. Both 60 Vbeta primers and 13 Jbeta primers went into the PCR. Repertoires were generated with immunoSEQ multiplex PCR, while TCRdb's copy carries only in-frame clones and drops some. This table holds over 200,000 clones, around 89% found once. The material sequenced was PBMCs. All receptors come from a woman under 30 in good health and CMV-seronegative.

This clone was recorded only once. The chain links TRBV5-6 to TRBJ2-7; 7 bases align to TRBD2. The V gene's germline CDR1 is SGHDT and CDR2 YYEEEE. The CDR3 loop spans 14 amino acids. V shed 4 bases, J shed 1 base, and the junction held 5 bases outside the gene matches. The DNA of the CDR3 is TGTGCCAGCAGCCCGGGACTACCTTCCTACGAGCAGTACTTC. Encoded protein: CASSPGLPSYEQYF.

The chain joins TRBV7-8 to TRBJ1-2; D remains ambiguous. The CDR3 is 13 amino acids. CDR1 is SGHVS and CDR2 is FQNEAQ in the germline V gene. V lost 5 bases, J lost 4 bases, and 11 bases lay in between. Here the CDR3 reads CASSPRGFYGYTF. The CDR3 bases are TGTGCCAGCAGCCCGCGAGGATTCTATGGCTACACCTTC.

The chain has TRBV2 and TRBJ2-3; TRBD1 might be the D (6 bases). The V gene's germline CDR1 is SNHLY and CDR2 FYNNEI. The V and J ends lost 10 bases and 2 bases respectively, with 16 bases between them. This CDR3 has 14 residues. The CDR3 reads CATKEDSHTDTQYF. The DNA for the CDR3 is TGTGCCACCAAGGAGGACAGCCACACAGATACGCAGTATTTT.

The rearrangement joins TRBV13 to TRBJ2-7, with D possibly being TRBD2 (5 bases). The germline CDR1 and CDR2 sequences are PRHDT and FYEKMQ (reference sequence). The CDR3 has 15 residues. V was trimmed by 0 bases and J by 0 bases, leaving 9 bases between them. CDR3 protein: CASSLGRVGSYEQYF. The CDR3 nucleotides read TGTGCCAGCAGCTTAGGGCGGGTGGGCTCCTACGAGCAGTACTTC.

The V and J genes are TRBV27 and TRBJ2-7, with D perhaps TRBD1 (6 bases). This CDR3 is 16 amino acids long. Germline V lookup: CDR1 MNHEY, CDR2 SMNVEV (reference sequence). Deletions cut 6 bases from V and 7 bases from J, with 25 bases between. The CDR3, as DNA: TGTGCCAGCAGCCATTTAGGGGTTCTGGGGGCGGAGGAGCAGTACTTC. It translates to CASSHLGVLGAEEQYF.

This chain connects TRBV9 to TRBJ2-2, with 9 bases aligning to TRBD2. After removal of 5 bases from V and 2 bases from J, the junction contained 7 bases not matched to a gene. Germline V gene data show CDR1 as SGDLS and CDR2 as YYNGEE. The CDR3 covers 16 residues. CDR3 in amino acids: CASRSLAGVNTGELFF. In DNA form, the CDR3 reads TGTGCCAGCAGAAGCTTAGCGGGAGTTAACACCGGGGAGCTGTTTTTT.

The J gene is TRBJ2-7, the V gene TRBV5-6; D is ambiguous. Germline-derived CDR1 and CDR2 are SGHDT and YYEEEE. V was pared by 4 bases and J by 6 bases, with 14 bases between. CDR3 size: 13 residues. The CDR3 DNA reads TGTGCCAGCAGCCCGAGTCGAAGTGGCGAGCAGTACTTC. This codes for CASSPSRSGEQYF.

CDR3 protein: CASSDNGQGLRNQPQHF. The DNA of the CDR3 is TGTGCCAGCAGTGATAATGGACAGGGTTTACGCAATCAGCCCCAGCATTTT. The J gene is TRBJ1-5, the V gene TRBV2; 8 bases align to TRBD1. The V gene end was trimmed by 3 bases and the J gene end by 2 bases; junction bases not matched to a gene: 9. The germline CDR1 and CDR2 sequences are SNHLY and FYNNEI. This CDR3 region has 17 residues.

This chain links TRBV10-3 with TRBJ2-1, with 15 positions matching TRBD2. Per germline, CDR1 ENHRY and CDR2 SYGVKD. This CDR3 spans 19 amino acids. The J segment lost 3 bases and the V segment lost 4 bases, leaving 10 bases of the junction unmatched. CDR3 sequence reads: CAISAGLAGGGWRYNEQFF. The CDR3 DNA follows: TGTGCCATCAGTGCGGGACTAGCGGGGGGCGGGTGGCGCTACAATGAGCAGTTCTTC.

This clone was observed a few times. The chain uses TRBV9 and TRBJ2-1; tentatively, D is TRBD2 (6 bases). In germline, CDR1 is SGDLS, CDR2 YYNGEE. V was trimmed by 0 bases and J by 3 bases, leaving 13 bases between them. This CDR3 is 16 amino acids long. The CDR3 loop reads CASSVVGREHYNEQFF. The CDR3 DNA reads as TGTGCCAGCAGCGTAGTCGGTCGGGAGCACTACAATGAGCAGTTCTTC.

J is TRBJ1-4 and V is TRBV7-6; 8 nucleotides align to TRBD1. The germline CDR1 and CDR2 sequences are SGHVS and FNYEAQ. This CDR3 spans 16 amino acids. Trimming at V came to 4 bases and at J to 7 bases, leaving 11 bases not matched to a gene. CDR3 DNA: TGTGCCAGCAGCTCAATACGGGACAGGTCGTCTGAAAAACTGTTTTTT. Residues: CASSSIRDRSSEKLFF.

The gene calls are TRBV30 and TRBJ2-7; TRBD2 matches at 9 bases. Germline V lookup: CDR1 GTSNPN, CDR2 SVGIG (reference sequence). J lost 1 base, V lost 0 bases, and 4 bases had no gene match. CDR3 length equals 15 residues. Here the CDR3 reads CAWSVSSGISYEQYF. The CDR3 DNA sequence: TGTGCCTGGAGTGTATCTAGCGGGATATCCTACGAGCAGTACTTC.

V usage is TRBV7-2 and J usage is TRBJ1-2; 9 bases match TRBD1. This CDR3 is 14 amino acids long. CDR1 and CDR2 (germline): SGHTA, FQGNSA. J was trimmed by 8 bases and V by 2 bases; bases with no gene match: 6. The CDR3 DNA sequence: TGTGCCAGCAGCTTACAGGACAGGGGCCGGGGCTACACCTTC. Translating it yields CASSLQDRGRGYTF.

CDR3 amino acids: CSVTLQTGGSYEQYF. In DNA form, the CDR3 reads TGCAGCGTTACACTCCAAACAGGGGGCTCCTACGAGCAGTACTTC. The chain uses TRBV29-1 and TRBJ2-7; 8 nucleotides match TRBD1. Germline assignment: CDR1 SQVTM and CDR2 ANQGSEA. CDR3 length: 15 residues. V dropped 5 bases and J dropped 0; count of bases not matched to a gene: 9.

This rearrangement joins TRBV10-3 to TRBJ1-6; 9 bases align to TRBD1. CDR3 length: 17 amino acids. Germline V CDR1 and CDR2: ENHRY, SYGVKD. The ends lost 3 bases at V and 7 bases at J; junction bases unmatched: 10. CDR3 in DNA: TGTGCCATCAGTGACACTACGACAGGGGGGAAGAATTCACCCCTCCACTTT. It codes for CAISDTTTGGKNSPLHF.

The chain couples TRBV18 to TRBJ2-7; 14 nucleotides agree with TRBD2. Unmatched junction bases numbered 8, after V lost 4 bases and J lost 6 bases. This CDR3 region has 16 residues. The germline CDR1 and CDR2 sequences are KGHSH and LQKENI. The CDR3 DNA sequence: TGTGCCAGCTCACTAGGGACTAGCGGGAGTTTTAGCGAGCAGTACTTC. This encodes CASSLGTSGSFSEQYF.

This rearrangement joins TRBV7-9 to TRBJ2-2; D possibly corresponds to TRBD2 (5 bases). V lost 1 base and J lost 2, with 8 bases in between. Germline values: CDR1 SEHNR, CDR2 FQNEAQ (reference sequence). The length of the CDR3 is 15 residues. The CDR3 here is CASSLGSGNTGELFF. CDR3 nucleotides: TGTGCCAGCAGCTTAGGGTCGGGAAACACCGGGGAGCTGTTTTTT.

This chain uses TRBV5-4 with TRBJ1-2, with TRBD1 as a possible D gene (6 bases). Germline V CDR1 and CDR2: SGHNT, YYREEE (reference sequence). Trimming cost V 2 bases and J 7 bases, with 18 bases left between them. This CDR3 region has 15 residues. The CDR3 is CASSFDNRAFPGYTF. In DNA, the CDR3 is TGTGCCAGCAGCTTCGACAACAGGGCTTTCCCTGGCTACACCTTC.